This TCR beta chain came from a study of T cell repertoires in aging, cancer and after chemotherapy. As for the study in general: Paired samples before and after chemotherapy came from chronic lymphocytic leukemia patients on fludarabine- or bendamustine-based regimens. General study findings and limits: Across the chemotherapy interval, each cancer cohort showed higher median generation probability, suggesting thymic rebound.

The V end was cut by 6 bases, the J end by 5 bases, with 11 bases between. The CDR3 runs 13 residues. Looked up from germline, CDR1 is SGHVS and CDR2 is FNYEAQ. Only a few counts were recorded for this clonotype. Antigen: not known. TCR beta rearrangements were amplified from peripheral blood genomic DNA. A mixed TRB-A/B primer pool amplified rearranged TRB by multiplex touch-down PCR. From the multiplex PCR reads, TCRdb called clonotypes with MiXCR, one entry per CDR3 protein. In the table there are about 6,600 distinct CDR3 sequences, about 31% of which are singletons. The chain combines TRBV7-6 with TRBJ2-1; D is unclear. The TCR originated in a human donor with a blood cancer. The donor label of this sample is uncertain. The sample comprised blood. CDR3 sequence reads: CASRPLPDNEQFF. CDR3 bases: TGTGCCAGCAGGCCACTGCCTGACAATGAGCAGTTCTTC.